This T cell receptor (beta chain) was observed in a study of breast tumors, draining lymph nodes, adjacent tissues. Study conclusions and caveats: Tumor TCR diversity was below lymph nodes but above nontumor tissue. Compared with basal-like, luminal-like tumors shared significantly more repertoire with nontumor tissue. Data only fit, rather than demonstrated, lymph node origin of most tumor T cells. Data fit most tumor T cells coming from lymph node, expanding in tumor.

TCRdb re-derived calls from the multiplex PCR reads in MiXCR, one entry per CDR3 protein. The table has fewer than 25,000 distinct CDR3 sequences, approximately 61% seen once. Concerning this clonotype: Its antigen is not identified.

Unmatched junction bases numbered 8, after V lost 0 bases and J lost 2 bases. The germline CDR1 and CDR2 sequences are SGHTA and FQGNSA. This CDR3 contains 17 residues. The sample was tumor-adjacent breast tissue. This rearrangement joins TRBV7-2 to TRBJ2-7; TRBD1 matches 9 bases. This TCR was sampled from a female donor with breast cancer. Some clones in this sample may be carry-over from other donors' samples. The CDR3 coding sequence is TGTGCCAGCAGCTTAGCCGCTGGTACAGGGGGCCCCTACGAGCAGTACTTC. Encoded protein: CASSLAAGTGGPYEQYF.